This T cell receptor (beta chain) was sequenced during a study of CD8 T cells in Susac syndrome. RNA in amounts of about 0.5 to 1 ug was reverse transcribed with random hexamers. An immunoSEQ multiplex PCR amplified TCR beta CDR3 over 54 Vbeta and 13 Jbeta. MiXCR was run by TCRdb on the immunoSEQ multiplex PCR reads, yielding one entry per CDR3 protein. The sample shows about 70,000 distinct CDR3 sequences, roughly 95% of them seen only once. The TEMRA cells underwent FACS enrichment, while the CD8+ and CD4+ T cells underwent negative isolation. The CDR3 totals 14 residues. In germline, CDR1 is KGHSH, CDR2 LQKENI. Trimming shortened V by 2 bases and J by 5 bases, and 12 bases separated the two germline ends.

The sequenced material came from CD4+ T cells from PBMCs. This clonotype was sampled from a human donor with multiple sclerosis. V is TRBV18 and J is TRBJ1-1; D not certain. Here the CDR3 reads CASSPDPVATEAFF. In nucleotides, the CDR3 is TGTGCCAGCTCACCAGACCCCGTGGCAACTGAAGCTTTCTTT. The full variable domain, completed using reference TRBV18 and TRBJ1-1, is NAGVMQNPRHLVRRRGQEARLRCSPMKGHSHVYWYRQLPEEGLKFMVYLQKENIIDESGMPKERFSAEFPKEGPSILRIQQVVRGDSAAYFCASSPDPVATEAFFGQGTRLTVV.